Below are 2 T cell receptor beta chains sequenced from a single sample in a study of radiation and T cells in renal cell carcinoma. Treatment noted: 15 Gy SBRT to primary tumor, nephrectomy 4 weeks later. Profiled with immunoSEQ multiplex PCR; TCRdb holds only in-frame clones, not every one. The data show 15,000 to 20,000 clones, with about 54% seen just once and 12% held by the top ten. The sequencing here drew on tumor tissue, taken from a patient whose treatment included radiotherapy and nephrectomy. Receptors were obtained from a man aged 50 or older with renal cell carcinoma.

Written as DNA, the CDR3 is TGTGCCAGCAGCCCAGTCAGCGGCGAAGGAGAAGAGACCCAGTACTTC. Its translation: CASSPVSGEGEETQYF. The V call is TRBV7-8, the J call TRBJ2-5; maybe TRBD2 (5 bases). The germline CDR1 and CDR2 sequences are SGHVS and FQNEAQ. Trimming removed 5 bases from V and 3 bases from J, with 19 bases in between. This CDR3 has 16 amino acids.

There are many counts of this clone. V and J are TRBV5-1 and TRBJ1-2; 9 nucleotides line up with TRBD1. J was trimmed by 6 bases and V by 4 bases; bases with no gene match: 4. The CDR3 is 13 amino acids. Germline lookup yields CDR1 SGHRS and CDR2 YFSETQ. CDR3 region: CASSPGQGDGYTF. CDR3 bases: TGCGCCAGCAGCCCGGGACAGGGCGATGGCTACACCTTC.